A selection of T cell receptor beta chains follows, all from one sample in a study of blood T cell repertoires in COVID-19. Assay used: immunoSEQ multiplex PCR; TCRdb lists only in-frame clones, some missing. Among almost 50,000 clones, roughly two thirds were seen once, and the ten largest hold about 8.8%. Sequenced: peripheral blood. These receptors came from a woman in her seventies with acute or convalescent COVID-19. CDR3s include the opening cysteine and the closing phenylalanine or tryptophan. Fields, in order: D gene, clone size, J gene, V gene, CDR3 DNA, CDR3 protein. A D gene is named only where the DNA matches it firmly. Only part of the rows carry a size: once, few, many, or a class if the clone is expanded.

TRBD1	once	TRBJ1-6	TRBV4-3	TGCGCCAGCAGCCAGGAGGGACAGGGAACTTCACCCCTCCACTTT	CASSQEGQGTSPLHF
NA	NA	TRBJ1-1	TRBV6-5	TGTGCCAGCAGTTTGGAGCCGAACACTGAAGCTTTCTTT	CASSLEPNTEAFF
NA	NA	TRBJ2-2	TRBV7-3	TGTGCCAGCAGCTCCGGAGCTACCGATGAGGAGCTGTTTTTT	CASSSGATDEELFF
NA	NA	TRBJ1-1	TRBV20-1	TGCAGTGCGGCAGGGAACACTGAAGCTTTCTTT	CSAAGNTEAFF
TRBD2	NA	TRBJ2-5	TRBV24-1	TGTGCCACCAGTGATCCCCTGATTAGCGGGAGAGAGACCCAGTACTTC	CATSDPLISGRETQYF
TRBD2	many	TRBJ2-4	TRBV28	TGTGCCAGCAGTTTAGGTGTAGGCGGGAGGGCTCAGTACTTC	CASSLGVGGRAQYF
NA	NA	TRBJ2-1	TRBV2	TGTGCCAGCAGTGAATATACTTTCAACAATGAGCAGTTCTTC	CASSEYTFNNEQFF
NA	NA	TRBJ1-1	TRBV15	TGTGCCACCAGCAGGGGAAGGTGGGGGCACACTGAAGCTTTCTTT	CATSRGRWGHTEAFF
NA	NA	TRBJ2-7	TRBV12-3/TRBV12-4	TGTGCCAGCAGTCCTAACTACGAGCAGTACTTC	CASSPNYEQYF
NA	NA	TRBJ1-2	TRBV2	TGTGCCAGCAGGGACACCCTCTATGGCTACACCTTC	CASRDTLYGYTF
TRBD1	NA	TRBJ2-7	TRBV18	TGTGCCAGCTCACAACCGGACAGGGGATCCTACGAGCAGTACTTC	CASSQPDRGSYEQYF
NA	NA	TRBJ1-1	TRBV3-1/TRBV3-2	TGTGCCAGCAGCACAGTAGGTTGGGGGCCCACTGAAGCTTTCTTT	CASSTVGWGPTEAFF
NA	NA	TRBJ1-2	TRBV20-1	TGCAGTGCTGAGGGGGATGGCTACACCTTC	CSAEGDGYTF
NA	NA	TRBJ2-7	TRBV5-1	TGCGCCAGCAGCTCCAGGGTTGGGGATTCCGGGCAGTACTTC	CASSSRVGDSGQYF
NA	NA	TRBJ2-3	TRBV19	TGTGCCAGTAGTATAGACTACACAGATACGCAGTATTTT	CASSIDYTDTQYF
NA	few	TRBJ2-1	TRBV20-1	TGCAGTGCTAGGATAACTAGCAAGCAGTTCTTC	CSARITSKQFF
NA	NA	TRBJ2-5	TRBV12-3/TRBV12-4	TGTGCCAGCAGTTTTCGTCAGGGTGAGACCCAGTACTTC	CASSFRQGETQYF
NA	few	TRBJ1-1	TRBV30	TGTGCCTCAGTGGGAGCTAATCGGCAGACTGAAGCTTTCTTT	CASVGANRQTEAFF
TRBD2	NA	TRBJ2-1	TRBV5-1	TGCGCCAGCAGCAAGGACCGCGGGGGGGCTCGCAATGAGCAGTTCTTC	CASSKDRGGARNEQFF
NA	NA	TRBJ1-3	TRBV23-1	TGCGCCAGCAGTCAAACAGGCGGAACAATTAAACACTCTGGAAACACCATATATTTT	CASSQTGGTIKHSGNTIYF
NA	NA	TRBJ2-7	TRBV5-1	TGCGCCAGCAGCTCCGACACCGAGCAGTACTTC	CASSSDTEQYF
TRBD1	NA	TRBJ1-2	TRBV5-1	TGCGCCAGCAGCACCGGACAGGCCACTTATGGCTACACCTTC	CASSTGQATYGYTF
NA	few	TRBJ2-2	TRBV7-7	TGTGCTAGCAGCCTCACTAGATCCGGGGAGCTGTTTTTT	CASSLTRSGELFF
NA	NA	TRBJ1-5	TRBV7-9	TGTGCCAGCACCAGGGGAGACGATCAGCCCCAGCATTTT	CASTRGDDQPQHF
TRBD2	NA	TRBJ2-3	TRBV4-3	TGCGCCAGCAGCCAAATAAGCGGGAGTAATACAGATACGCAGTATTTT	CASSQISGSNTDTQYF
NA	NA	TRBJ2-1	TRBV20-1	TGCAGTGCTAGGGGGGGTGAGGTACAGTTCTTC	CSARGGEVQFF
NA	NA	TRBJ1-1	TRBV5-1	TGCGCCAGCAGCCAAGGACGGGAGCAGGCTGAAGCTTTCTTT	CASSQGREQAEAFF
TRBD2	few	TRBJ2-6	TRBV27	TGTGCCAGCAGGCACGGGGGGGTCAGTGGGGCCAACGTCCTGACTTTC	CASRHGGVSGANVLTF
TRBD2	NA	TRBJ2-3	TRBV7-3	TGTGCCAGCAGCTTATTTGCGGGAGTGGGAGATACGCAGTATTTT	CASSLFAGVGDTQYF